The 24 T cell receptor beta chains below were found in one sample sequenced in a study of cytomegalovirus exposure and HLA in healthy donors. This PCR relied on a set of 60 Vbeta primers and 13 Jbeta primers. Generated by immunoSEQ multiplex PCR, the TCRdb table keeps only in-frame clones and is missing some. The sample holds around 80,000 clones, 62% seen once. The sequenced material came from PBMCs. These receptors originate from a male donor in good health and CMV-seropositive.

The gene calls are TRBV5-4 and TRBJ1-1, with unresolved D. Trimming shortened V by 0 bases and J by 1 base, and 10 bases separated the two germline ends. Germline CDR1 SGHNT, CDR2 YYREEE (reference sequence). The CDR3 has 15 amino acids. CDR3 coding DNA: TGTGCCAGCAGCTTGGGGGCAGACGCGAACACTGAAGCTTTCTTT. It translates to CASSLGADANTEAFF.

This clone was counted once. The V and J genes are TRBV11-2 and TRBJ1-5; possibly TRBD1 for D (5 bases). CDR1 and CDR2 (germline): SGHAT, FQNNGV. There are 14 residues in the CDR3. V was shortened by 0 bases and J by 9 bases, with 12 bases between the two germline ends. The CDR3 DNA reads as TGTGCCAGCAGCTTAGAAAATGGGGCCAGGCCCCAGCATTTT. This codes for CASSLENGARPQHF.

This clone showed up just a few times. The V call is TRBV29-1, the J call TRBJ1-1; D perhaps matches TRBD1 (5 bases). Germline V CDR1 and CDR2: SQVTM, ANQGSEA. V was shortened by 7 bases and J by 6 bases, with 12 bases between the two germline ends. The CDR3 is 11 amino acids. The CDR3 region is CSARGSAEAFF. In nucleotides, the CDR3 is TGCAGCGCCCGGGGGAGCGCTGAAGCTTTCTTT.

The CDR3 nucleotides are TGTGCCTGCTGGGGGGGGCGCAATCAGCCCCAGCATTTT. Protein: CACWGGRNQPQHF. This chain connects TRBV30 to TRBJ1-5; TRBD1 is a possible D gene (6 bases). Trimming took 6 bases from V and 2 from J, leaving 11 bases between them. The CDR3 runs to 13 residues. CDR1 is GTSNPN and CDR2 is SVGIG in the germline V gene (reference sequence).

The V and J genes are TRBV15 and TRBJ2-2, with TRBD2 matching over 9 bases. Germline V gene lookup returns CDR1 LNHNV and CDR2 YYDKDF (reference sequence). There are 15 residues in the CDR3. Trimming took 7 bases from V and 6 from J; bases not matched to a gene: 9. The DNA for the CDR3 is TGTGCCACCAACCCGGGACTAGCCGGTTCCGGGGAGCTGTTTTTT. This encodes CATNPGLAGSGELFF.

The chain has TRBV30 and TRBJ1-5; TRBD1 matches 8 bases. CDR1 is GTSNPN and CDR2 is SVGIG in the germline V gene (reference sequence). The CDR3 contains 17 residues. Trimming took 2 bases from V and 0 from J; bases not matched to a gene: 9. In DNA, the CDR3 is TGTGCCTGGAGTACCGACAGGGGAACGCTTAGCAATCAGCCCCAGCATTTT. It specifies CAWSTDRGTLSNQPQHF.

The chain joins TRBV25-1 to TRBJ2-1; the match to TRBD2 covers 9 bases. CDR3 length: 16 residues. After removal of 3 bases from V and 9 bases from J, the junction contained 12 bases not matched to a gene. Germline CDR1 reads MGHDK; CDR2 reads SYGVNS. As DNA, the CDR3 is TGTGCCAGCAGTGATAGTAGCGGGGGACCCACAATTGAGCAGTTCTTC. This sequence encodes CASSDSSGGPTIEQFF.

This clone was counted between two and nine times. The V gene is TRBV7-3, the J gene TRBJ2-2, with 9 bases that match TRBD2. From germline, CDR1 is SGHTA and CDR2 FQGTGA. V was pared by 4 bases and J by 3 bases, with 6 bases of the junction left unmatched. This CDR3 comprises 16 residues. The CDR3 region is CASSSGGGADTGELFF. The CDR3 DNA sequence: TGTGCCAGCAGCTCCGGCGGGGGGGCGGACACCGGGGAGCTGTTTTTT.

The chain couples TRBV27 to TRBJ2-2; no clear D gene. The germline CDR1 and CDR2 sequences are MNHEY and SMNVEV (reference sequence). This CDR3 region has 15 residues. Trimming removed 5 bases from V and 1 base from J, with 11 bases in between. The CDR3 reads CASSPRRQNTGELFF. The CDR3 DNA follows: TGTGCCAGCAGTCCCCGCCGACAGAACACCGGGGAGCTGTTTTTT.

This clone was detected once. Without the conserved terminal phenylalanine or tryptophan, this CDR3 likely stems from a read error. Because the CDR3's place on the DNA is in doubt, the DNA is left out and the CDR3 is given as listed by TCRdb. The V and J genes are TRBV6-1 and TRBJ2-7; the table's TRBD1 call for D was not verified on the DNA. Germline assignment: CDR1 MNHNS and CDR2 SASEGT. Termini included, the CDR3 measures 13 amino acids. The CDR3: CASSEGSDRTLQI.

This chain connects TRBV7-3 to TRBJ2-1; tentatively, D is TRBD2 (7 bases). V lost 4 bases, J lost 3 bases, and 22 bases lay in between. Looked up from germline, CDR1 is SGHTA and CDR2 is FQGTGA. The length of the CDR3 is 18 residues. The CDR3 nucleotides are TGTGCCAGCAGCTCCGTCAAGGGGGGGGCGCAGGTCTACAATGAGCAGTTCTTC. Its protein is CASSSVKGGAQVYNEQFF.

This rearrangement joins TRBV21-1 to TRBJ2-3; the table calls TRBD1, which could not be checked here. TRBV21-1 is a pseudogene segment. This CDR3 contains 19 residues. CDR3 protein: CASSLKARGRQASTDTQYF. In nucleotides, the CDR3 is TGTGCCAGCAGCCTCAAAGCCAGGGGGCGGCAGGCTAGCACAGATACGCAGTATTTT.

The chain combines TRBV5-1 with TRBJ1-1, with D perhaps matching TRBD1 (6 bases). This CDR3 region has 13 residues. Per germline, CDR1 SGHRS and CDR2 YFSETQ. Trimming took off 2 bases at V and 4 bases at J, with 9 bases between the two ends. In DNA, the CDR3 is TGCGCCAGCAGCTTACAGGGTCCCACTGAAGCTTTCTTT. Translated: CASSLQGPTEAFF.

This sequence joins TRBV6-5 and TRBJ1-2, with a tentative D call TRBD1 (5 bases). The ends were cut back, 2 bases at V and 7 bases at J, with 17 bases in the middle. This CDR3 spans 15 amino acids. Germline V gene lookup returns CDR1 MNHEY and CDR2 SVGAGI. Here the CDR3 reads CASSYVLRDYAGYTF. The CDR3 nucleotides read TGTGCCAGCAGTTACGTTCTAAGGGACTATGCTGGCTACACCTTC.

The J gene is TRBJ2-5, the V gene TRBV7-2, with TRBD2 matching 7 bases. TRBJ2-7 explains the end of the DNA better; the J call may be wrong. Germline V gene data show CDR1 as SGHTA and CDR2 as FQGNSA. The CDR3 runs to 15 residues. The CDR3 coding sequence is TGTGCCAGCAGCTTATCGGGACTACAGTCCTACGAGCAGTACTTC. It yields the protein CASSLSGLQSYEQYF.

V usage is TRBV11-3 and J usage is TRBJ2-2; D is perhaps TRBD1 (6 bases). Per germline, CDR1 SGHNT and CDR2 YENEEA. The length of the CDR3 is 17 residues. With 5 bases removed from V and 4 bases from J, the gap between germline ends came to 20 bases. Here the CDR3 reads CASSANRGQGFTGELFF. The DNA of the CDR3 is TGTGCCAGCAGCGCCAATCGAGGCCAGGGGTTCACCGGGGAGCTGTTTTTT.

The rearrangement joins TRBV19 to TRBJ1-5; 10 bases match TRBD1. Losses at the gene ends were 3 bases for V and 2 bases for J; bases not matched to a gene: 7. The CDR3 is made up of 17 amino acids. Per the germline V gene, CDR1 is LNHDA and CDR2 is SQIVND (reference sequence). The DNA for the CDR3 is TGTGCCAGTAGTATGCCAGGACAGGGGGTAGGCAATCAGCCCCAGCATTTT. Its protein product is CASSMPGQGVGNQPQHF.

This clone was seen a handful of times. In nucleotides, the CDR3 is TGCGCCAGCAGCTTCGGGCAGGGTGGAGATACGCAGTATTTT. As protein: CASSFGQGGDTQYF. The V call is TRBV5-1, the J call TRBJ2-3, with a weak D call TRBD1 (5 bases). Germline CDR1 and CDR2: SGHRS and YFSETQ. CDR3 size: 14 residues. V dropped 2 bases and J dropped 5 bases, with 12 bases sitting between them.

The chain has TRBV9 and TRBJ2-1, with 11 positions matching TRBD2. The germline V gene encodes CDR1 SGDLS and CDR2 YYNGEE. Trimming removed 4 bases from V and 2 bases from J; junction bases left unmatched: 8. This CDR3 has 17 amino acids. CDR3 sequence (DNA): TGTGCCAGCAGCTTCAGGGGGACTAGCGGCCCCTACAATGAGCAGTTCTTC. Its translation is CASSFRGTSGPYNEQFF.

The chain couples TRBV7-3 to TRBJ2-3; 9 bases line up with TRBD2. Looked up from germline, CDR1 is SGHTA and CDR2 is FQGTGA. This CDR3 comprises 20 residues. Trimming at V came to 1 base and at J to 2 bases, leaving 16 bases not matched to a gene. This CDR3 is CASSLKGTVSGRSFTDTQYF. CDR3 nucleotide sequence: TGTGCCAGCAGCTTAAAAGGGACTGTAAGCGGGAGGTCCTTCACAGATACGCAGTATTTT.

This chain uses TRBV7-6 with TRBJ2-2, with TRBD2 identical over 10 bases. This CDR3 is 15 amino acids long. Germline CDR1 SGHVS, CDR2 FNYEAQ. V dropped 4 bases and J dropped 6; count of bases not matched to a gene: 5. For the CDR3, the DNA is TGTGCCAGCAGCTCGGGACTAGCGAGATCCGGGGAGCTGTTTTTT. This gives the protein CASSSGLARSGELFF.

This chain connects TRBV27 to TRBJ2-7; no reliable D call. Deletions cut 4 bases from V and 5 bases from J, with 6 bases between. Germline CDR1 reads MNHEY; CDR2 reads SMNVEV (reference sequence). This CDR3 region has 11 residues. The chain's CDR3 is CASSWADEQYF. The CDR3, as DNA: TGTGCCAGCAGTTGGGCCGACGAGCAGTACTTC.

The rearrangement uses TRBV25-1 and TRBJ2-2; 10 positions match TRBD2. The CDR3 length is 15 residues. Germline assignment: CDR1 MGHDK and CDR2 SYGVNS. The V gene end was trimmed by 5 bases and the J gene end by 6 bases; junction bases not matched to a gene: 6. CDR3 in amino acids: CASSKETSGSGELFF. Written as DNA, the CDR3 is TGTGCCAGCAGTAAGGAGACTAGCGGGTCCGGGGAGCTGTTTTTT. The full variable domain, its missing parts supplied by reference TRBV25-1 and TRBJ2-2, is EADIYQTPRYLVIGTGKKITLECSQTMGHDKMYWYQQDPGMELHLIHYSYGVNSTEKGDLSSESTVSRIRTEHFPLTLESARPSHTSQYLCASSKETSGSGELFFGEGSRLTVL.

The genes are TRBV27 and TRBJ2-6, with D tentatively TRBD1 (6 bases). V was trimmed by 4 bases and J by 0 bases, leaving 16 bases between them. The germline gives CDR1 MNHEY, CDR2 SMNVEV (reference sequence). There are 18 residues in the CDR3. The CDR3 loop is CASSSTGHRSSGANVLTF. CDR3 nucleotides: TGTGCCAGCAGTTCCACGGGACACCGGAGCTCTGGGGCCAACGTCCTGACTTTC.